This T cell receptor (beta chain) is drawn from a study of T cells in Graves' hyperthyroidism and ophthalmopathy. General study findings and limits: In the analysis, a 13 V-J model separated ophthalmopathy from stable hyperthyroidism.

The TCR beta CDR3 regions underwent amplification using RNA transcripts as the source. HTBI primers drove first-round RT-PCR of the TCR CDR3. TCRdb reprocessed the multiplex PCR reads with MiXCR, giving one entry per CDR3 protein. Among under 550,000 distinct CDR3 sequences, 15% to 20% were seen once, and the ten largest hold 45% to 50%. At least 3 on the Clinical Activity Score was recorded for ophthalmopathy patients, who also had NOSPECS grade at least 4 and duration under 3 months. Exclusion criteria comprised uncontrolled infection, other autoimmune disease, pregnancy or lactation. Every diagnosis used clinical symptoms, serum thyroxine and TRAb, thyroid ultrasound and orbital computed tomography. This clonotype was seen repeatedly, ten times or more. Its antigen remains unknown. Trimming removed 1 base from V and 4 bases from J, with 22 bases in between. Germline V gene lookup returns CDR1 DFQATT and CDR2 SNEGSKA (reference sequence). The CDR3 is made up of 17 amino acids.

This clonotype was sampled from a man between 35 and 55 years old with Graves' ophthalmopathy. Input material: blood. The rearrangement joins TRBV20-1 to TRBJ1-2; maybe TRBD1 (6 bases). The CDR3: CSARGRDINTRIYGYTF. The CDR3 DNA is TGCAGTGCTAGAGGCCGGGACATTAACACCCGTATCTATGGCTACACCTTC.